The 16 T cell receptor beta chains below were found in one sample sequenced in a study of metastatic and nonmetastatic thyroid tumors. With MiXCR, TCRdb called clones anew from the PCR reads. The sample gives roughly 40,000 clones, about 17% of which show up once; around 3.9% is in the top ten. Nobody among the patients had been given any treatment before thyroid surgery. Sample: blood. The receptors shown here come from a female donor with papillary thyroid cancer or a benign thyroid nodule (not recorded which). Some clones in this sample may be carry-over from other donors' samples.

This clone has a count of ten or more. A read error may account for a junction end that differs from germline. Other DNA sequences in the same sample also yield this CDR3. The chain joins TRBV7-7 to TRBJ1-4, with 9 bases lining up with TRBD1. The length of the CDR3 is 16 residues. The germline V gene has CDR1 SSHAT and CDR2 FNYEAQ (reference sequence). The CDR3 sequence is CASSTGTGTTNEKLFF. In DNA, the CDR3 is TGTGCTAGCAGCACCGGGACAGGGACAACTAATGAAAAACTGTTTTTT.

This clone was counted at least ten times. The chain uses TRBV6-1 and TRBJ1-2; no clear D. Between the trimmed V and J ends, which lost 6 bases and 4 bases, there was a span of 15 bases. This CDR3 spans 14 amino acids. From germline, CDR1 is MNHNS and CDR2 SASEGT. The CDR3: CASSTPQRTYGYTF. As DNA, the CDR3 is TGTGCCAGCAGCACCCCACAGAGGACCTATGGCTACACCTTC.

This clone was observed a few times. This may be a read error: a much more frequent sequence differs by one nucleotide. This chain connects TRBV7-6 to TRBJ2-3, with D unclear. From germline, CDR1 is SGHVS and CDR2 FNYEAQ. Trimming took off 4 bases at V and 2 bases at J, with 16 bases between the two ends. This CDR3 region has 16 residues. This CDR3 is CASSSNLGGYTDTQYF. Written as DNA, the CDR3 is TGTGCCAGCAGCTCGAACCTTGGCGGTTACACAGATACGCAGTATTTT.

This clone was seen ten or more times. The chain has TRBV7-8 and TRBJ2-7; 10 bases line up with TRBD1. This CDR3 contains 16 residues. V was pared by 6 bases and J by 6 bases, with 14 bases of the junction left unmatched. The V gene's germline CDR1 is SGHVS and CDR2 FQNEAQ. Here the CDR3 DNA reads TGTGCCAGCAGTCAAGTCAGGACAGGGGGTTTGGGCGAGCAGTACTTC. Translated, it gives CASSQVRTGGLGEQYF.

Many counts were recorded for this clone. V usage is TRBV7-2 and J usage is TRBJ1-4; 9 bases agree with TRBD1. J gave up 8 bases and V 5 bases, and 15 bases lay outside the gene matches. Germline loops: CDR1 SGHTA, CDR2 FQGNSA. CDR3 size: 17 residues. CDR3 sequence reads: CASSPPGWTGEREKLFF. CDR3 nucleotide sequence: TGTGCCAGCAGCCCACCTGGATGGACAGGGGAGCGGGAAAAACTGTTTTTT.

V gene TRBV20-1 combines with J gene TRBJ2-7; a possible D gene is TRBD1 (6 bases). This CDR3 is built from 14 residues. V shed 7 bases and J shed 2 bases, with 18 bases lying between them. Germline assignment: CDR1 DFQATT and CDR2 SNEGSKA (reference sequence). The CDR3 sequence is CSVHLRQVPYEQYF. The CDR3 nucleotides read TGCAGTGTCCATCTGAGACAGGTCCCCTACGAGCAGTACTTC.

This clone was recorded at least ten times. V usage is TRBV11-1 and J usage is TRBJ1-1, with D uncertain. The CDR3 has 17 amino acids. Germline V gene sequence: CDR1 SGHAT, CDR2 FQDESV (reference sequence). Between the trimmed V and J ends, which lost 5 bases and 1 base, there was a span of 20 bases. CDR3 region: CASSPRWGLTSNTEAFF. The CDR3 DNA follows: TGTGCCAGCAGCCCCAGGTGGGGTTTGACGTCGAACACTGAAGCTTTCTTT.

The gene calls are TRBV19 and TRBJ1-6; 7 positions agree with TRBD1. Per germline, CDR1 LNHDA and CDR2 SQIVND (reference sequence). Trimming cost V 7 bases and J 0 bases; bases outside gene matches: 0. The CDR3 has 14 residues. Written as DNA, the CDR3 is TGTGCCAGTACAGGGGGCTCCTATAATTCACCCCTCCACTTT. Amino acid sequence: CASTGGSYNSPLHF.

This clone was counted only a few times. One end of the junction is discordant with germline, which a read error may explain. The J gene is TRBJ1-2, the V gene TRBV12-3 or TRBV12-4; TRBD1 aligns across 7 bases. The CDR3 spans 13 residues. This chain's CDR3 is CASSRQGNSGYTF. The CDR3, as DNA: TGTGCCAGCAGTCGACAGGGTAACTCTGGCTACACCTTC.

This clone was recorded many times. CDR3 region: CSASTTDKAFF. Here the CDR3 DNA reads TGCAGTGCTAGTACCACGGACAAAGCTTTCTTT. The J gene is TRBJ1-1, the V gene TRBV20-1, with a weak D call TRBD1 (5 bases). This CDR3 is 11 amino acids long. Trimming took off 3 bases at V and 9 bases at J, with 11 bases between the two ends. Germline V lookup: CDR1 DFQATT, CDR2 SNEGSKA (reference sequence).

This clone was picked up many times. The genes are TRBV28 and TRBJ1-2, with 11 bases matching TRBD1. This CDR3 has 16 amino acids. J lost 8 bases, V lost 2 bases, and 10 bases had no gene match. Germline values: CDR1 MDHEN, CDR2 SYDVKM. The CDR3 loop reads CASSLGTGGVAWGYTF. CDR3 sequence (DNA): TGTGCCAGCAGTTTAGGGACAGGGGGAGTCGCGTGGGGCTACACCTTC.

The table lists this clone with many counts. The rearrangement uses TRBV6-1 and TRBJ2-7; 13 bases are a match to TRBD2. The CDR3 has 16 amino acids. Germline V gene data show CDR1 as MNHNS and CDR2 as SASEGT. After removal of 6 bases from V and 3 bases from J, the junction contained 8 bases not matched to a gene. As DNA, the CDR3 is TGTGCCAGCAGAGCCTCCGGACTAGCGGGAGTCTACGAGCAGTACTTC. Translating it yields CASRASGLAGVYEQYF.

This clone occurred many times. CDR3 residues: CASTEKGGRDTQYF. In DNA, the CDR3 is TGTGCCAGCACTGAGAAGGGGGGCCGGGATACGCAGTATTTT. V and J are TRBV6-1 and TRBJ2-3; D possibly uses TRBD1 or TRBD2 (6 bases each). The germline V gene has CDR1 MNHNS and CDR2 SASEGT. The germline V and J ends were trimmed by 7 bases and 6 bases, with 17 bases remaining between them. The CDR3 is 14 amino acids.

The CDR3 nucleotides are TGTGCCAGCTCCCTCAGTGCGCAGGTAGGTCAGCCCCAGCATTTT. This sequence encodes CASSLSAQVGQPQHF. The V call is TRBV27, the J call TRBJ1-5; D call uncertain. V lost 8 bases and J lost 6, with 20 bases in between. Per germline, CDR1 MNHEY and CDR2 SMNVEV (reference sequence). This CDR3 comprises 15 residues.

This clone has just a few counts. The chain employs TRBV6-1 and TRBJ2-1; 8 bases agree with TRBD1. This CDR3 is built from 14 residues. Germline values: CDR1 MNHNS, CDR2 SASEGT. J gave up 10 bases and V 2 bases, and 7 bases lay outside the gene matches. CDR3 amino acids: CASSEYRGDREQFF. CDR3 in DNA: TGTGCCAGCAGTGAATACAGGGGGGACAGGGAGCAGTTCTTC.

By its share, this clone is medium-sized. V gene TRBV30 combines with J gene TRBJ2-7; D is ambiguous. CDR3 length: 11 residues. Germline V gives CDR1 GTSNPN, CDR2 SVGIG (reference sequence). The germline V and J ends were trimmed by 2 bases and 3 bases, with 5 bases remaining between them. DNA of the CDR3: TGTGCCTGGAGTTGGGACTACGAGCAGTACTTC. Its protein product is CAWSWDYEQYF.